The source of this TCR beta chain is a study of blood T cell repertoires in COVID-19. The wider study: The samples span acute and convalescent COVID-19 from the United States, Italy and Spain. In each case, the material was cDNA or gDNA derived from T cells, B-cell-depleted T cells, or PBMCs.

In the authors' methods: Using reference gene primer amplification, nucleated cell counts were estimated. Some clones are missing from TCRdb's copy, which holds only in-frame ones; the method was immunoSEQ multiplex PCR. That table supplies the V and J calls and clone size; D and trimming were determined from the DNA. The sample shows around 100,000 clones, approximately 91% of them seen only once. The sample was peripheral blood. This TCR derives from a man aged 45-65 years with acute or convalescent COVID-19.

The CDR3 is CASSQRLTGTGELFF. DNA for the CDR3: TGTGCCAGCAGCCAACGGTTAACCGGGACCGGGGAGCTGTTTTTT. The chain employs TRBV14 and TRBJ2-2, with D hard to call. V was pared by 2 bases and J by 5 bases, with 12 bases between. This CDR3 contains 15 residues. Germline V gene sequence: CDR1 SGHDN, CDR2 FVKESK.